This T cell receptor (beta chain) comes out of a study of regulatory T cells in long-lasting Graves disease. In building TCR beta libraries, iRepertoire HTBI primers were used together with Arm-PCR of CDR3 regions. TCRdb independently ran MiXCR on the multiplex PCR reads; one entry per CDR3 protein. The sample carries roughly 530,000 distinct CDR3 sequences, 15% to 20% recorded once. Comment on this clonotype: Its antigen is unknown.

Study-level points and caveats: There was favoring of TRBV28, TRBJ1-2 and TRBJ2-5 in persistent disease.

Germline CDR1 is MNHNS and CDR2 is SASEGT. V was cut by 7 bases and J by 1 base, with 16 bases left in between. This CDR3 comprises 15 residues. Time point here: newly diagnosed GD, antithyroid drugs for less than 3 months. After RNA was extracted from PBMCs, the TCR library was made from it. This same sample was also part of a study on T cells in Graves' hyperthyroidism and ophthalmopathy. That study adds: Stable Graves' hyperthyroidism denoted no ophthalmopathy progression over 18 months. Orbital computed tomography and thyroid ultrasound, together with serum TRAb and thyroxine and clinical symptoms, were used for diagnoses. The study used the HTBI primer set for a first-round RT-PCR of the TCR CDR3.

The chain uses TRBV6-1 and TRBJ2-5; D could derive from TRBD1 or TRBD2 (6 bases each). The receptor's source is a woman aged 35-65 years with Graves disease. Material: peripheral blood mononuclear cells (PBMCs), obtained at new diagnosis, from a patient treated with antithyroid drugs. In nucleotides, the CDR3 is TGTGCCAGCACTCAAGGGGGACTGGCCCAAGAGACCCAGTACTTC. This sequence encodes CASTQGGLAQETQYF.